This T cell receptor beta chain is from a study of cytomegalovirus exposure and HLA in healthy donors. On the study more broadly: Earlier results showed 117 million unique TCR beta sequences derived from around 170 million T cells. Study results and limitations: Later analysis revealed greater clonal expansion in HLA-associated TCR beta chains than in equally common others. TCR beta V segments were, for the most part, productive about 87% or about 30% of the time in an earlier analysis. Roughly even sequencing depth across donors was the assumption behind the presence/absence analyses.

The PCR contained 60 Vbeta and 13 Jbeta primers. Sequencing was performed with immunoSEQ multiplex PCR; in TCRdb, only in-frame clones are kept and a portion is missing. This table holds about 150,000 clones, around 80% found once. Germline CDR1 is MDHEN and CDR2 is SYDVKM. The CDR3 loop spans 15 amino acids. V trimming: 3 bases; J trimming: 4 bases; junction bases outside the gene matches: 7. Only a few counts were recorded for this clone. Its antigen remains unidentified. This TCR derives from a man over 45 in good health and CMV-seropositive. Input material: PBMCs. J is TRBJ2-3 and V is TRBV28; 7 bases are shared with TRBD2. CDR3 sequence: CASSFGGSVADTQYF. CDR3 nucleotide sequence: TGTGCCAGCAGTTTCGGCGGGAGCGTCGCAGATACGCAGTATTTT. The complete variable domain, with remaining parts taken from reference TRBV28 and TRBJ2-3, reads DVKVTQSSRYLVKRTGEKVFLECVQDMDHENMFWYRQDPGLGLRLIYFSYDVKMKEKGDIPEGYSVSREKKERFSLILESASTNQTSMYLCASSFGGSVADTQYFGPGTRLTVL.